Shown below are 11 T cell receptor gamma chains from a single sample sequenced in a study of intestinal T cells in coeliac disease. LymphoTrack primers amplified TRG sequences from 200 ng of biopsy DNA. TCRdb called clones from the multiplex PCR reads again using CATT. The table records approximately 800 gamma-chain clones, about 50% of them present only once. Each case's genomic DNA was extracted from ten roughly 5.2-µm formalin-fixed paraffin-embedded scrolls. Sequencing was performed on a duodenal biopsy. The source is a human donor with celiac disease.

V gene TRGV10 combines with J gene TRGJ1 or TRGJ2. TRGV10 is annotated as an ORF whose role is uncertain. This CDR3 comprises 13 residues. V lost 8 bases to trimming and J lost 1 base; unmatched junction nucleotides: 6. The CDR3: CAAWARNYYKKLF. In DNA, the CDR3 is TGTGCTGCGTGGGCCCGTAATTATTATAAGAAACTCTTT.

The rearrangement joins TRGV10 to TRGJP1. TRGV10 is an ORF; its function is uncertain. The CDR3 extends over 14 amino acids. With 8 bases clipped from V and 5 bases from J, the junction kept 9 bases outside the gene matches. CDR3 sequence: CAAWAIPTGWFKIF. The CDR3 DNA is TGTGCTGCGTGGGCCATACCGACTGGTTGGTTCAAGATATTT.

As concerns this clone: This could be a read error, since a much larger clone is one nucleotide away. The chain couples TRGV4 to TRGJ1 or TRGJ2. The V gene's germline CDR1 is EGSTGY and CDR2 YDSYTSSV. The CDR3 sequence is 17 residues long. CDR3 sequence (DNA): TGCGCCACCTGGGATGGGCCGGCTCTCGCTTTTTATTATAAGAAACTCTTT. This sequence encodes CATWDGPALAFYYKKLF.

A remark on this clone: The sample carries other DNA sequences with the same CDR3. The V call is TRGV2, the J call TRGJ1 or TRGJ2. The CDR3 covers 14 residues. Trimming cost V 4 bases and J 4 bases; bases outside gene matches: 10. Germline V gene data show CDR1 as EGSNGY and CDR2 as YDSYNSKV. CDR3 nucleotides: TGTGCCACCTGGGAAACCCCCGGCTATTATAAGAAACTCTTT. It codes for CATWETPGYYKKLF.

The chain recombines TRGV4 with TRGJP1. Germline CDR1 reads EGSTGY; CDR2 reads YDSYTSSV. V gave up 3 bases and J gave up 2 bases; unmatched junction bases: 6. The CDR3 runs 15 residues. CDR3 nucleotides: TGTGCCACCTGGGATAGAGGGACCACTGGTTGGTTCAAGATATTT. This encodes CATWDRGTTGWFKIF.

As to this clone: The TCRdb protein and the DNA translation do not line up at residue 5; the protein shown here was made by translating the DNA. The chain has TRGV8 and TRGJP2. This CDR3 has 15 residues. The germline V gene has CDR1 VENAVY and CDR2 YDSYNSRV. Written as DNA, the CDR3 is TGTGCCACCTGGAATAGGCGGGGGAGTGATTGGATCAAGACGTTT. Translation gives CATWNRRGSDWIKTF.

This clone appeared a few times. This rearrangement joins TRGV10 to TRGJ1 or TRGJ2. TRGV10 is an open reading frame whose function is uncertain. The CDR3 has 14 amino acids. J lost 4 bases, V lost 8 bases, and 12 bases had no gene match. CDR3 nucleotides: TGTGCTGCGTGGGAACATGCCTTATATTATAAGAAACTCTTT. Residues: CAAWEHALYYKKLF.

This chain joins TRGV9 and TRGJ1 or TRGJ2. The germline V gene encodes CDR1 GITISATS and CDR2 ISYDGTV (reference sequence). The V and J ends lost 0 bases and 0 bases, in that order; junction bases with no gene match: 8. The CDR3 consists of 16 residues. DNA of the CDR3: TGTGCCTTGTGGGAGGTGCACAATTCGAATTATTATAAGAAACTCTTT. It is translated as CALWEVHNSNYYKKLF.

This clone rates as large (0.1 to 1%). The genes are TRGV10 and TRGJ1 or TRGJ2. TRGV10 counts as an open reading frame of uncertain function. The length of the CDR3 is 10 residues. V dropped 8 bases and J dropped 13; count of bases not matched to a gene: 9. CDR3 in amino acids: CAAWDPSKLF. The CDR3, as DNA: TGTGCTGCGTGGGATCCCTCAAAACTCTTT.

With respect to this clone: The protein in TCRdb stems from a much larger clone and differs at residue 6 from this DNA's translation, likely a read error; here the protein is translated from the DNA. The J gene is TRGJ1 or TRGJ2, the V gene TRGV3. The V segment lost 0 bases and the J segment 3 bases; nucleotides outside the gene matches: 2. The CDR3 is made up of 13 amino acids. The germline CDR1 and CDR2 sequences are VTNTFY and YDVSTARD (reference sequence). The chain's CDR3 is CATWDRPYYKKLF. The CDR3 DNA reads as TGTGCCACCTGGGACAGGCCTTATTATAAGAAACTCTTT.

The rearrangement joins TRGV10 to TRGJP1. TRGV10 has ORF status, its function being uncertain. The CDR3 covers 15 residues. The V gene end was trimmed by 10 bases and the J gene end by 10 bases; junction bases not matched to a gene: 19. CDR3 protein: CAALGFSPLVWFKIF. Written as DNA, the CDR3 is TGTGCTGCGTTGGGATTCTCCCCACTGGTTTGGTTCAAGATATTT.